This T cell receptor beta chain stems from a study of blood T cell repertoires in COVID-19. Study as a whole: Sample material is recorded as cDNA or gDNA derived from T cells, B-cell-depleted T cells, or PBMCs.

The assay was immunoSEQ multiplex PCR, and TCRdb's table has in-frame clones only and misses some. The sample includes 170,000 or so clones, roughly 88% of them seen just once. Trimming stripped 4 bases from V and 3 bases from J, with 7 bases between. This CDR3 region has 13 residues. CDR1 is LGHDT and CDR2 is YNNKEL in the germline V gene (reference sequence). Participant age was about 18 to 89 years, and participants resided in fewer than 25 US areas. The TCR comes from a woman younger than 35 who had recovered from COVID-19. The sequencing sample was made of PBMCs or T cells enriched from blood (not recorded which). The chain has TRBV3-1 (or the pseudogene TRBV3-2) and TRBJ1-5; D possibly corresponds to TRBD1 (5 bases). The CDR3: CASSRQFNQPQHF. CDR3 nucleotides: TGTGCCAGCAGCCGACAGTTCAATCAGCCCCAGCATTTT.